The 25 T cell receptor beta chains below all came from one sample that was sequenced in a study of cytomegalovirus exposure and HLA in healthy donors. The PCR had 60 Vbeta and 13 Jbeta primers. Sequencing used immunoSEQ multiplex PCR; TCRdb keeps in-frame clones, though not all of them. The sample has roughly 180,000 clones, approximately 85% seen once. The sequencing input was PBMCs. These receptors all come from a man aged 18 to 35 in good health and CMV-seropositive.

This chain joins TRBV6-1 and TRBJ1-2; no firm D call. CDR1 and CDR2 from the germline V gene are MNHNS and SASEGT. The CDR3 sequence is 13 residues long. V was clipped by 5 bases and J by 2 bases, with 9 bases between them. The CDR3 region is CASSPPPNYGYTF. CDR3 DNA sequence: TGTGCCAGCAGTCCCCCTCCGAACTATGGCTACACCTTC.

The chain couples TRBV7-9 to TRBJ1-2, with D unresolved. Germline assignment: CDR1 SEHNR and CDR2 FQNEAQ (reference sequence). V was cut by 6 bases and J by 3 bases, with 14 bases left in between. The length of the CDR3 is 14 residues. The CDR3 sequence: CASRAGYGDYGYTF. The CDR3 region has the DNA TGTGCCAGCAGGGCCGGGTACGGCGACTATGGCTACACCTTC. Full variable domain (missing parts from reference TRBV7-9 and TRBJ1-2): DTGVSQNPRHKITKRGQNVTFRCDPISEHNRLYWYRQTLGQGPEFLTYFQNEAQLEKSRLLSDRFSAERPKGSFSTLEIQRTEQGDSAMYLCASRAGYGDYGYTFGSGTRLTVV.

V is TRBV7-8 and J is TRBJ1-3, with D tentatively TRBD1 (5 bases). Looked up from germline, CDR1 is SGHVS and CDR2 is FQNEAQ. Trimming stripped 5 bases from V and 0 bases from J, with 17 bases between. The CDR3 runs to 17 residues. CDR3 sequence (DNA): TGTGCCAGCAGCCCACGTAAGACAGATATCTCTGGAAACACCATATATTTT. Its translation is CASSPRKTDISGNTIYF.

This chain connects TRBV9 to TRBJ2-1; D possibly corresponds to TRBD2 (6 bases). Germline CDR1 and CDR2: SGDLS and YYNGEE. This CDR3 has 15 residues. Trimming cost V 0 bases and J 6 bases, with 13 bases left between them. CDR3 nucleotides: TGTGCCAGCAGCGTAGATGCGGCGGGGAGCAATGAGCAGTTCTTC. Its protein product is CASSVDAAGSNEQFF.

The genes are TRBV6-1 and TRBJ1-2; 7 positions match TRBD1. Germline CDR1 MNHNS, CDR2 SASEGT. There are 14 residues in the CDR3. V lost 7 bases and J lost 6; bases outside the gene matches: 11. In DNA, the CDR3 is TGTGCCAGCATTAGGGACAGAATAAAAGATGGCTACACCTTC. Protein product: CASIRDRIKDGYTF.

This sequence joins TRBV5-4 and TRBJ2-5; tentative D call: TRBD2 (7 bases). The germline V gene encodes CDR1 SGHNT and CDR2 YYREEE (reference sequence). The ends were cut back, 6 bases at V and 3 bases at J, with 15 bases in the middle. This CDR3 region has 14 residues. The CDR3 loop is CASTLKGGEETQYF. The CDR3 DNA follows: TGTGCCAGCACCCTAAAAGGGGGGGAAGAGACCCAGTACTTC.

The J gene is TRBJ1-1, the V gene TRBV4-3, with no clear D. Trimming removed 3 bases from V and 0 bases from J, with 14 bases in between. Germline lookup yields CDR1 LGHNA and CDR2 YSLEER. The CDR3 extends over 16 amino acids. CDR3 in amino acids: CASSQGAQILNTEAFF. CDR3 nucleotide sequence: TGCGCCAGCAGCCAGGGAGCACAGATTCTGAACACTGAAGCTTTCTTT.

The sample holds one count of this clone. The chain uses TRBV6-1 and TRBJ2-3; perhaps TRBD2 as D (6 bases). From germline, CDR1 is MNHNS and CDR2 SASEGT. The CDR3 spans 15 residues. V was trimmed by 5 bases and J by 2 bases, leaving 14 bases between them. CDR3 coding DNA: TGTGCCAGCAGTCTACGCGGAGGGTCCACAGATACGCAGTATTTT. Encoded protein: CASSLRGGSTDTQYF.

The chain couples TRBV6-1 to TRBJ2-5, with TRBD1 matching over 8 bases. The CDR3 extends over 15 amino acids. After removal of 8 bases from V and 5 bases from J, the junction contained 13 bases not matched to a gene. In germline, CDR1 is MNHNS, CDR2 SASEGT. CDR3: CASAELTGDVETQYF. DNA of the CDR3: TGTGCCAGCGCGGAATTGACAGGGGATGTGGAGACCCAGTACTTC.

The V and J genes are TRBV11-2 and TRBJ2-3, with a possible D match to TRBD2 (7 bases). Germline V gives CDR1 SGHAT, CDR2 FQNNGV. The CDR3 consists of 14 residues. V was cut by 5 bases and J by 5 bases, with 14 bases left in between. The CDR3 bases are TGTGCCAGCAGCCCCCGGGGGGCCGGAGATACGCAGTATTTT. It translates to CASSPRGAGDTQYF.

The J gene is TRBJ2-7, the V gene TRBV2; TRBD2 aligns across 10 bases. In germline, CDR1 is SNHLY, CDR2 FYNNEI. Trimming at V came to 3 bases and at J to 2 bases, leaving 13 bases not matched to a gene. This CDR3 comprises 18 residues. The CDR3 nucleotides read TGTGCCAGCAGTGACGTTAGCGGGGGGCGGGCTCGGGCCTACGAGCAGTACTTC. The encoded protein is CASSDVSGGRARAYEQYF.

This clone has more than one count but fewer than ten. J is TRBJ1-3 and V is TRBV6-6; D is unclear. This CDR3 is 15 amino acids long. Looked up from germline, CDR1 is MNHNY and CDR2 is SVGAGI (reference sequence). The V gene lost 0 bases and the J gene lost 0 bases, with 6 bases spanning the gap. The CDR3, as DNA: TGTGCCAGCAGTTACTCGGTAGACTCTGGAAACACCATATATTTT. Protein product: CASSYSVDSGNTIYF.

This clone has just one count. The chain joins TRBV2 to TRBJ2-7, with D maybe TRBD1 (6 bases). Germline CDR1 is SNHLY and CDR2 is FYNNEI. The ends were cut back, 2 bases at V and 6 bases at J, with 11 bases in the middle. CDR3 length equals 13 residues. CDR3 residues: CASSETGTGEQYF. DNA for the CDR3: TGTGCCAGCAGTGAAACAGGGACGGGCGAGCAGTACTTC.

This clone has just one count. V usage is TRBV4-1 and J usage is TRBJ1-2; D may be TRBD1 (5 bases). Trimming removed 0 bases from V and 4 bases from J, with 15 bases in between. Germline loops: CDR1 MGHRA, CDR2 YSYEKL. The CDR3 sequence is 16 residues long. The CDR3 loop reads CASSQDGGETSYGYTF. CDR3 nucleotide sequence: TGCGCCAGCAGCCAAGACGGGGGGGAAACGAGCTATGGCTACACCTTC.

This sequence joins TRBV5-6 and TRBJ1-2; possible D gene TRBD1, 5 bases. The CDR3 is made up of 13 amino acids. Trimming stripped 2 bases from V and 8 bases from J, with 13 bases between. Looked up from germline, CDR1 is SGHDT and CDR2 is YYEEEE. CDR3 sequence reads: CASSFGGFGGYTF. Written as DNA, the CDR3 is TGTGCCAGCAGCTTCGGGGGATTTGGGGGCTACACCTTC.

Here the CDR3 reads CASSQTVRQTQYF. The CDR3 bases are TGCGCCAGCAGCCAAACAGTACGCCAGACCCAGTACTTC. The genes are TRBV4-3 and TRBJ2-5; D is uncertain. Germline CDR1 LGHNA, CDR2 YSLEER. V was pared by 2 bases and J by 6 bases, with 10 bases between. The CDR3 covers 13 residues.

The chain is built from TRBV27 and TRBJ2-2; 12 bases fit TRBD1. The germline V gene has CDR1 MNHEY and CDR2 SMNVEV (reference sequence). CDR3 length: 15 residues. Trimming cost V 8 bases and J 9 bases; bases outside gene matches: 10. CDR3 coding DNA: TGTGCCAGCGCCTCCGGGACAGGGGGCTACCGGGAGCTGTTTTTT. As protein: CASASGTGGYRELFF.

Turning to this clone: At the DNA level, this CDR3 is encoded by other sequences in the same sample as well. This rearrangement joins TRBV7-2 to TRBJ2-7, with TRBD2 matching over 9 bases. Germline CDR1 is SGHTA and CDR2 is FQGNSA. Trimming removed 5 bases from V and 3 bases from J; junction bases left unmatched: 11. CDR3 size: 16 residues. CDR3 DNA: TGTGCCAGCAGCCTAGGCCTAGCGGGGATTAACTACGAGCAGTACTTC. This encodes CASSLGLAGINYEQYF.

CDR3: CASSVWGDYSNQPQHF. Written as DNA, the CDR3 is TGTGCCAGTTCCGTGTGGGGGGACTATAGCAATCAGCCCCAGCATTTT. The chain uses TRBV2 and TRBJ1-5; D may be TRBD1 (5 bases). V lost 9 bases and J lost 0, with 18 bases in between. The CDR3 consists of 16 residues. Germline values: CDR1 SNHLY, CDR2 FYNNEI.

This chain joins TRBV5-1 and TRBJ2-1; 9 nucleotides line up with TRBD2. Looked up from germline, CDR1 is SGHRS and CDR2 is YFSETQ. Trimming removed 3 bases from V and 10 bases from J; junction bases left unmatched: 2. The CDR3 sequence is 12 residues long. The CDR3 DNA is TGCGCCAGCAGCTGGAGCGGGGGGGAGCAGTTCTTC. Protein product: CASSWSGGEQFF.

This clone came up a few times. The CDR3 sequence: CASSSLAKNIQYF. Written as DNA, the CDR3 is TGTGCCAGCAGCTCACTAGCCAAAAACATTCAGTACTTC. This sequence joins TRBV6-1 and TRBJ2-4; D gene uncertain. CDR3 length: 13 amino acids. V lost 6 bases and J lost 0, with 6 bases in between. Germline assignment: CDR1 MNHNS and CDR2 SASEGT.

V gene TRBV6-1 combines with J gene TRBJ2-3; TRBD1 is a possible D gene (6 bases). Looked up from germline, CDR1 is MNHNS and CDR2 is SASEGT. There are 16 residues in the CDR3. V was trimmed by 3 bases and J by 0 bases, leaving 13 bases between them. CDR3 nucleotide sequence: TGTGCCAGCAGTGATTGGACAGCAGCTAGCACAGATACGCAGTATTTT. Residues: CASSDWTAASTDTQYF.

This clone turned up a few times. V and J are TRBV2 and TRBJ1-1; tentative D call: TRBD1 (5 bases). Germline V CDR1 and CDR2: SNHLY, FYNNEI. V gave up 7 bases and J gave up 8 bases, with 14 bases separating them. The CDR3 runs 12 residues. DNA of the CDR3: TGTGCCAGCATCCGGGGACTTAGGGAAGCTTTCTTT. This translates into CASIRGLREAFF.

V usage is TRBV29-1 and J usage is TRBJ2-6; possible D gene TRBD1, 6 bases. The germline V gene has CDR1 SQVTM and CDR2 ANQGSEA. Trimming took off 7 bases at V and 0 bases at J, with 10 bases between the two ends. This CDR3 has 14 residues. The CDR3 loop reads CSARTDSGANVLTF. The CDR3 nucleotides read TGCAGCGCAAGGACAGACTCTGGGGCCAACGTCCTGACTTTC. Variable domain in full (rest from reference TRBV29-1 and TRBJ2-6): SAVISQKPSRDICQRGTSLTIQCQVDSQVTMMFWYRQQPGQSLTLIATANQGSEATYESGFVIDKFPISRPNLTFSTLTVSNMSPEDSSIYLCSARTDSGANVLTFGAGSRLTVL.

V gene TRBV13 combines with J gene TRBJ2-7, with 7 bases that match TRBD1. The CDR3 is 15 residues long. The junction had 8 bases not matched to a gene; V was cut back by 4 bases and J by 2 bases. Germline loops: CDR1 PRHDT, CDR2 FYEKMQ (reference sequence). CDR3 protein: CASSSPPGQTYEQYF. CDR3 in DNA: TGTGCCAGCAGCTCGCCACCGGGACAGACCTACGAGCAGTACTTC.